One sample yielded the 5 T cell receptor beta chains listed below, sequenced in a study of blood T cells in healthy people across ages. PCR was performed a second time for roughly 7 to 11 cycles using a sample-barcoded 5' primer and a J-beta primer mix. TCRdb reprocessed the 5' RACE reads with MiXCR, giving one entry per CDR3 protein. Of about 1.6 million distinct CDR3 sequences in the sample, about 31% are singletons; the top ten hold about 11%. Source material: blood. These receptor sequences come from a woman aged 25 to 39 in good health.

This clonotype came up a few times. The chain is built from TRBV9 and TRBJ2-5, with unresolved D. Trimming left V 0 bases short and J 0 bases short, with 9 bases between. Per the germline V gene, CDR1 is SGDLS and CDR2 is YYNGEE. This CDR3 region has 15 residues. The CDR3 nucleotides are TGTGCCAGCAGCGTAGAGTCGACGTACCAAGAGACCCAGTACTTC. Protein product: CASSVESTYQETQYF.

This chain connects TRBV16 to TRBJ1-5; D is perhaps TRBD1 (5 bases). The germline V gene encodes CDR1 KGHSY and CDR2 FQNENV. V was shortened by 2 bases and J by 3 bases, with 17 bases between the two germline ends. This CDR3 has 17 amino acids. The CDR3 here is CASSQDLDGTINQPQHF. CDR3 nucleotides: TGTGCCAGCAGCCAAGATCTAGACGGGACTATCAATCAGCCCCAGCATTTT.

V and J are TRBV3-1 and TRBJ2-7, with unresolved D. The CDR3 totals 15 residues. From germline, CDR1 is LGHDT and CDR2 YNNKEL (reference sequence). Trimming shortened V by 1 base and J by 3 bases, and 13 bases separated the two germline ends. The CDR3 region has the DNA TGTGCCAGCAGCCAAGGGGCTGGCGTCGTCTACGAGCAGTACTTC. Translation gives CASSQGAGVVYEQYF.

This clonotype was recorded a few times. The gene calls are TRBV11-1 and TRBJ2-2; 7 bases align to TRBD2. This CDR3 is 15 amino acids long. Germline lookup yields CDR1 SGHAT and CDR2 FQDESV (reference sequence). With 3 bases clipped from V and 3 bases from J, the junction kept 4 bases outside the gene matches. CDR3 protein: CASSLGGTYTGELFF. For the CDR3, the DNA is TGTGCCAGCAGCTTGGGAGGGACCTACACCGGGGAGCTGTTTTTT.

This clonotype was detected only a few times. The chain links TRBV12-3 or TRBV12-4 to TRBJ2-3, with TRBD1 matching over 7 bases. CDR3 size: 15 residues. Trimming removed 6 bases from V and 3 bases from J; junction bases left unmatched: 9. CDR3 DNA sequence: TGTGCCAGCAGGGGAAAGGGCAGGGGGACAGATACGCAGTATTTT. It yields the protein CASRGKGRGTDTQYF.